What follows are 12 T cell receptor beta chains derived from one specimen sequenced in a study of T-cell reconstitution after alpha-beta-depleted transplantation in children. Preparation of the TCRbeta library involved a method that used unique molecular identifiers. Via MiXCR, TCRdb re-called the PCR reads, giving one row per CDR3 protein. Counted here are under 250,000 distinct CDR3 sequences, 24% occurring once; the ten biggest clones make up roughly 5%. The sample in question was PBMCs, mostly from graft donor cells, obtained 360 days after TCRalphabeta/CD19-depleted stem cell transplant. The source of these receptors is a female patient between 2 and 10 years old who had a stem cell transplant for congenital amegakaryocytic thrombocytopenia, so the T cells may come from the graft donor.

The V gene is TRBV7-2, the J gene TRBJ1-5; D is unclear. Trimming shortened V by 3 bases and J by 5 bases, and 8 bases separated the two germline ends. The CDR3 spans 13 residues. The germline V gene has CDR1 SGHTA and CDR2 FQGNSA. CDR3 residues: CASSLEAYQPQHF. The CDR3 bases are TGTGCCAGCAGCTTGGAGGCCTATCAGCCCCAGCATTTT.

This chain joins TRBV20-1 and TRBJ2-5; a possible D gene is TRBD1 (6 bases). Trimming left V 5 bases short and J 2 bases short, with 12 bases between. CDR1 and CDR2 from the germline V gene are DFQATT and SNEGSKA (reference sequence). The CDR3 consists of 13 residues. CDR3 nucleotides: TGCAGTGCTGTCGGGACAAATCAAGAGACCCAGTACTTC. Translated, it gives CSAVGTNQETQYF.

This chain connects TRBV6-2 or TRBV6-3 to TRBJ1-5; the D gene is possibly TRBD1 (6 bases). Germline CDR1 MNHEY, CDR2 SVGEGT. The V and J ends lost 4 bases and 2 bases respectively, with 24 bases between them. The CDR3 loop spans 19 amino acids. CDR3 sequence (DNA): TGTGCCAGCAGTTCAACCAGGGGCACTGGAATCGGTCGCAATCAGCCCCAGCATTTT. It is translated as CASSSTRGTGIGRNQPQHF.

This clonotype has only a few counts. The chain employs TRBV4-1 and TRBJ1-5; D is perhaps TRBD1 (5 bases). CDR1 is MGHRA, CDR2 YSYEKL, per germline. The germline V and J ends were trimmed by 1 base and 10 bases, with 20 bases remaining between them. This CDR3 has 16 residues. CDR3 nucleotides: TGCGCCAGCAGCCAAGGCACAGGCCTCTTAAGAGGACCCCAGCATTTT. Translating it yields CASSQGTGLLRGPQHF.

There are a few counts of this clonotype. This chain connects TRBV5-1 to TRBJ1-5; D unclear. The CDR3 is 12 amino acids. Germline loops: CDR1 SGHRS, CDR2 YFSETQ. Trimming cost V 4 bases and J 7 bases, with 9 bases left between them. This chain's CDR3 is CASSPQEQPQHF. For the CDR3, the DNA is TGCGCCAGCAGCCCCCAGGAGCAGCCCCAGCATTTT.

This clonotype was recorded a few times. For the CDR3, the DNA is TGTGCCAGCAGTGAAGAGATAGCAATCTACGAGCAGTACTTC. It specifies CASSEEIAIYEQYF. V gene TRBV6-1 combines with J gene TRBJ2-7; no clear D gene. This CDR3 is built from 14 residues. Trimming took 1 base from V and 3 from J, leaving 10 bases between them. In germline, CDR1 is MNHNS, CDR2 SASEGT.

V is TRBV7-2 and J is TRBJ1-2; no definite D call. Germline-derived CDR1 and CDR2 are SGHTA and FQGNSA. With 5 bases removed from V and 8 bases from J, the gap between germline ends came to 15 bases. The CDR3 sequence is 13 residues long. The CDR3 region is CASSQDRRRGYTF. The CDR3 nucleotides are TGTGCCAGCAGCCAAGATAGGCGACGGGGCTACACCTTC.

There are a few counts of this clonotype. The CDR3 region is CASRGRALNESGNTIYF. In DNA form, the CDR3 reads TGTGCCAGCCGTGGCAGGGCCTTAAATGAGTCCGGAAACACCATATATTTT. The chain uses TRBV21-1 and TRBJ1-3. TRBV21-1 has pseudogene status. The CDR3 runs to 17 residues.

The chain employs TRBV6-5 and TRBJ2-2; D ambiguous. This CDR3 has 15 residues. The V gene lost 0 bases and the J gene lost 5 bases, with 10 bases spanning the gap. Germline values: CDR1 MNHEY, CDR2 SVGAGI. The CDR3 nucleotides read TGTGCCAGCAGTTACTCAGGCCCACGGACCGGGGAGCTGTTTTTT. It yields the protein CASSYSGPRTGELFF.

This clonotype has ten or more counts. The chain is built from TRBV20-1 and TRBJ2-1; tentatively, D is TRBD1 (6 bases). The CDR3 extends over 13 amino acids. The germline V gene has CDR1 DFQATT and CDR2 SNEGSKA (reference sequence). Deletions cut 2 bases from V and 9 bases from J, with 14 bases between. DNA of the CDR3: TGCAGTGCTAGATCAACAGGGATAGGTGAGCAGTTCTTC. It codes for CSARSTGIGEQFF.

The chain recombines TRBV4-2 with TRBJ2-4; 8 nucleotides agree with TRBD1. The CDR3 is 19 residues long. Germline CDR1 reads LGHNA; CDR2 reads YNFKEQ. J gave up 1 base and V 2 bases, and 13 bases lay outside the gene matches. The CDR3 nucleotides read TGTGCCAGCAGCCAAATTTGGACAGGGATATCCTTTGCCAAAAACATTCAGTACTTC. Translating it yields CASSQIWTGISFAKNIQYF.

This chain uses TRBV5-1 with TRBJ1-6, with unresolved D. This CDR3 is built from 17 residues. Germline CDR1 SGHRS, CDR2 YFSETQ. Deletions cut 4 bases from V and 5 bases from J, with 19 bases between. The DNA for the CDR3 is TGCGCCAGCAGCATGACACCCACCACCGGCCATAATTCACCCCTCCACTTT. Amino acids: CASSMTPTTGHNSPLHF.